This TCR beta chain comes out of a study of technical replicates of blood from a handful of donors. The CDR3 consists of 13 residues. Germline V lookup: CDR1 LNHNV, CDR2 YYDKDF (reference sequence). The V end lost 6 bases, the J end lost 3 bases, and 11 bases lay between the germline ends. The repertoire was sequenced with immunoSEQ multiplex PCR; TCRdb's copy has only in-frame clones and lacks some. The sample carries roughly 82,000 clones, about 93% recorded once. This TCR derives from a human donor in good health. Sequenced sample: T cells isolated from PBMCs. The V and J genes are TRBV15 and TRBJ1-2; no reliable D call. The DNA of the CDR3 is TGTGCCACCAGAGAGTCTAGTGACTATGGCTACACCTTC. Amino acids: CATRESSDYGYTF.